Listed here are 17 T cell receptor beta chains from one sample, sequenced in a study of blood T cell repertoires in COVID-19. Libraries were prepared by immunoSEQ multiplex PCR; TCRdb keeps only in-frame clonotypes and omits some of them. Of some 250,000 clones listed, 65% to 85% are singletons. The sequenced material came from peripheral blood. The receptors here all came from a man older than 75 with acute or convalescent COVID-19.

This clone was observed once. The genes are TRBV5-1 and TRBJ2-2; D might be TRBD1 (5 bases). This CDR3 comprises 15 residues. From germline, CDR1 is SGHRS and CDR2 YFSETQ. Trimming removed 4 bases at V and 7 bases at J, with 17 bases between. The CDR3 region has the DNA TGCGCCAGCAGCCCCTGGGGCGGTGAAAGCGGGGAGCTGTTTTTT. This codes for CASSPWGGESGELFF.

The V and J genes are TRBV7-9 and TRBJ1-1; the D gene is possibly TRBD1 (6 bases). Germline CDR1 SEHNR, CDR2 FQNEAQ (reference sequence). Trimming left V 6 bases short and J 4 bases short, with 15 bases between. The CDR3 covers 14 residues. CDR3 bases: TGTGCCAGCAGTTTGAGGGGGAGTAGCACTGAAGCTTTCTTT. This translates into CASSLRGSSTEAFF.

The J gene is TRBJ2-1, the V gene TRBV6-5, with 8 bases aligning to TRBD2. Germline V gene sequence: CDR1 MNHEY, CDR2 SVGAGI. The V segment lost 10 bases and the J segment 4 bases; nucleotides outside the gene matches: 12. This CDR3 has 15 amino acids. CDR3 coding DNA: TGTGCCACCTTAAGGGCGGGGGGTACTTACAATGAGCAGTTCTTC. Translation gives CATLRAGGTYNEQFF.

The chain has TRBV19 and TRBJ1-2; D remains unclear. V lost 2 bases and J lost 8, with 12 bases in between. The CDR3 covers 13 residues. The germline V gene has CDR1 LNHDA and CDR2 SQIVND (reference sequence). The CDR3 nucleotides read TGTGCCAGTAGTATAACGGGGAGCGACGGCTACACCTTC. Its protein product is CASSITGSDGYTF.

This clone showed up just a few times. V gene TRBV4-1 combines with J gene TRBJ1-3; D is unresolved. Germline CDR1 reads MGHRA; CDR2 reads YSYEKL. The CDR3 sequence is 16 residues long. Trimming removed 0 bases at V and 0 bases at J, with 9 bases between. The CDR3 bases are TGCGCCAGCAGCCAAGATCCGCCAGTCTCTGGAAACACCATATATTTT. This sequence encodes CASSQDPPVSGNTIYF.

This chain joins TRBV2 and TRBJ2-1, with D perhaps TRBD1 (6 bases). The V gene lost 4 bases and the J gene lost 6 bases, with 16 bases spanning the gap. The CDR3 covers 15 residues. The germline gives CDR1 SNHLY, CDR2 FYNNEI. The DNA of the CDR3 is TGTGCCAGCAGTGGGACAGTCAGTCGGTCCAATGAGCAGTTCTTC. Residues: CASSGTVSRSNEQFF. Full variable domain (missing parts from reference TRBV2 and TRBJ2-1): EPEVTQTPSHQVTQMGQEVILRCVPISNHLYFYWYRQILGQKVEFLVSFYNNEISEKSEIFDDQFSVERPDGSNFTLKIRSTKLEDSAMYFCASSGTVSRSNEQFFGPGTRLTVL.

This clone was observed once. V gene TRBV28 combines with J gene TRBJ2-2; 11 bases map to TRBD2. Germline loops: CDR1 MDHEN, CDR2 SYDVKM. This CDR3 region has 18 residues. J gave up 1 base and V 5 bases, and 9 bases lay outside the gene matches. The DNA of the CDR3 is TGTGCCAGCAGTGTCTTAGCGGGAGGGCAGGGGAACACCGGGGAGCTGTTTTTT. This encodes CASSVLAGGQGNTGELFF.

The chain has TRBV29-1 and TRBJ2-1, with TRBD2 matching over 14 bases. The CDR3 runs 18 residues. Per the germline V gene, CDR1 is SQVTM and CDR2 is ANQGSEA. After removal of 5 bases from V and 8 bases from J, the junction contained 17 bases not matched to a gene. In nucleotides, the CDR3 is TGCAGCGTTTTGCCCTACGTGACTAGCGGGGGGGCCAGAGATGAGCAGTTCTTC. Its protein product is CSVLPYVTSGGARDEQFF.

The chain recombines TRBV9 with TRBJ2-3; 7 bases line up with TRBD2. V dropped 0 bases and J dropped 4; count of bases not matched to a gene: 8. The germline gives CDR1 SGDLS, CDR2 YYNGEE. The CDR3 has 16 residues. DNA of the CDR3: TGTGCCAGCAGCGTAGGGGAGGGAGCGGGCGCAGATACGCAGTATTTT. It codes for CASSVGEGAGADTQYF.

This sequence joins TRBV30 and TRBJ2-7, with TRBD1 matching 8 bases. This CDR3 contains 14 residues. The germline V gene has CDR1 GTSNPN and CDR2 SVGIG (reference sequence). After removal of 4 bases from V and 2 bases from J, the junction contained 7 bases not matched to a gene. CDR3 coding DNA: TGTGCCTGGACCCGGGACAGGTCTCCCTACGAGCAGTACTTC. Its protein is CAWTRDRSPYEQYF.

This clone has more than one count but fewer than ten. CDR3 protein: CASSENSLPGNTIYF. In DNA form, the CDR3 reads TGTGCCAGCAGTGAAAACAGCTTACCTGGAAACACCATATATTTT. The V gene is TRBV2, the J gene TRBJ1-3; D is unclear. This CDR3 comprises 15 residues. V dropped 2 bases and J dropped 2 bases, with 10 bases sitting between them. The V gene's germline CDR1 is SNHLY and CDR2 FYNNEI. The full variable domain, in which reference TRBV2 and TRBJ1-3 provide the parts outside the CDR3, is EPEVTQTPSHQVTQMGQEVILRCVPISNHLYFYWYRQILGQKVEFLVSFYNNEISEKSEIFDDQFSVERPDGSNFTLKIRSTKLEDSAMYFCASSENSLPGNTIYFGEGSWLTVV.

This chain uses TRBV19 with TRBJ2-2; TRBD1 matches at 7 bases. The trim removed 6 bases at V and 2 bases at J, leaving 6 bases unmatched. The CDR3 loop spans 15 amino acids. Germline lookup yields CDR1 LNHDA and CDR2 SQIVND (reference sequence). The CDR3 nucleotides are TGTGCCAGTAGATCGGGACAGACTAACACCGGGGAGCTGTTTTTT. This sequence encodes CASRSGQTNTGELFF.

The chain couples TRBV28 to TRBJ2-3, with D hard to call. Germline V gives CDR1 MDHEN, CDR2 SYDVKM. V was clipped by 7 bases and J by 6 bases, with 11 bases between them. The CDR3 is made up of 12 amino acids. CDR3 DNA: TGTGCCAGCAACGTCGAGTGGGATACGCAGTATTTT. Translated, it gives CASNVEWDTQYF.

This chain joins TRBV19 and TRBJ2-5, with 16 bases lining up with TRBD2. In germline, CDR1 is LNHDA, CDR2 SQIVND (reference sequence). CDR3 size: 18 residues. Trimming took 3 bases from V and 4 from J; bases not matched to a gene: 8. The CDR3 here is CASSMGLAGGPGLETQYF. The CDR3 bases are TGTGCCAGTAGTATGGGACTAGCGGGAGGGCCGGGTTTAGAGACCCAGTACTTC.

V usage is TRBV19 and J usage is TRBJ2-7, with 9 bases fitting TRBD1. The CDR3 spans 17 residues. Germline CDR1 is LNHDA and CDR2 is SQIVND (reference sequence). V shed 3 bases, J shed 3 bases, and the junction held 12 bases outside the gene matches. The CDR3 DNA reads TGTGCCAGTAGTATCAGAGGGGGGACAGGGTCGATCTACGAGCAGTACTTC. Its protein product is CASSIRGGTGSIYEQYF. Based on the CDR3 plus reference TRBV19 and TRBJ2-7, the full variable domain is DGGITQSPKYLFRKEGQNVTLSCEQNLNHDAMYWYRQDPGQGLRLIYYSQIVNDFQKGDIAEGYSVSREKKESFPLTVTSAQKNPTAFYLCASSIRGGTGSIYEQYFGPGTRLTVT.

About this clone itself: This CDR3 is also generated by other DNA sequences in the sample. J is TRBJ2-7 and V is TRBV28; 10 bases line up with TRBD1. V trimming: 4 bases; J trimming: 4 bases; junction bases outside the gene matches: 4. The CDR3 spans 14 residues. Per germline, CDR1 MDHEN and CDR2 SYDVKM. DNA for the CDR3: TGTGCCAGCAGTTCCGGGACAGGGGTATACGAGCAGTACTTC. Its protein is CASSSGTGVYEQYF.

This chain uses TRBV5-1 with TRBJ2-3, with TRBD2 matching over 12 bases. The CDR3 consists of 18 residues. Losses at the gene ends were 2 bases for V and 0 bases for J; bases not matched to a gene: 7. Per the germline V gene, CDR1 is SGHRS and CDR2 is YFSETQ. CDR3 residues: CASSFRLAGVDSTDTQYF. The CDR3 DNA is TGCGCCAGCAGCTTTCGACTAGCGGGAGTTGATAGCACAGATACGCAGTATTTT.